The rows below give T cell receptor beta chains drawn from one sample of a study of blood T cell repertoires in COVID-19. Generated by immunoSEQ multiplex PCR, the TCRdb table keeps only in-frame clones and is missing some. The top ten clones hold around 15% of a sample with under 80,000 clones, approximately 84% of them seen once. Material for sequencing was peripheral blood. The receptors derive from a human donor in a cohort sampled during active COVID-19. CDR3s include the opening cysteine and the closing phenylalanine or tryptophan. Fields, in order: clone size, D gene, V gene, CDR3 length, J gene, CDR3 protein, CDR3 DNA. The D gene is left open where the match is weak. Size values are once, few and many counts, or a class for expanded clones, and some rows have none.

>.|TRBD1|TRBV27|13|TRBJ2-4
CASWTGTKNIQYF
TGTGCCAGTTGGACAGGAACCAAAAACATTCAGTACTTC
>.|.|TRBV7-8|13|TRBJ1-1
CASSLARGTEAFF
TGTGCCAGCAGCTTAGCCAGGGGCACTGAAGCTTTCTTT
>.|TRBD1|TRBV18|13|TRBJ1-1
CASSPLGTGEAFF
TGTGCCAGCTCACCACTCGGGACAGGCGAAGCTTTCTTT
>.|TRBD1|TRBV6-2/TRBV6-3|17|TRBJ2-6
CASSWGQGRSGANVLTF
TGTGCCAGCAGTTGGGGACAGGGTCGCTCTGGGGCCAACGTCCTGACTTTC
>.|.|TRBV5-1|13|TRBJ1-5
CALFVRSNQPQHF
TGCGCCCTATTTGTTAGAAGCAATCAGCCCCAGCATTTT
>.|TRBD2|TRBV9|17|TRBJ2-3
CASRLRAGGSTTDTQYF
TGTGCCAGCAGACTCCGCGCAGGCGGGAGCACCACAGATACGCAGTATTTT
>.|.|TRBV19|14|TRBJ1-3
CASSPDYSGNTIYF
TGTGCCAGTAGTCCAGACTACTCTGGAAACACCATATATTTT
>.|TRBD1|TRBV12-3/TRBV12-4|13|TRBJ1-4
CASRPDRAEKLFF
TGTGCCAGCAGGCCGGACAGGGCTGAAAAACTGTTTTTT
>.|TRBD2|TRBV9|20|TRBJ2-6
CASSVDGSSGPPSGANVLTF
TGTGCCAGCAGCGTAGATGGGTCTAGCGGGCCCCCCTCTGGGGCCAACGTCCTGACTTTC
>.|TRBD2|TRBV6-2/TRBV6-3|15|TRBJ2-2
CASSQTSGNTGELFF
TGTGCCAGCAGCCAGACTAGCGGGAACACCGGGGAGCTGTTTTTT
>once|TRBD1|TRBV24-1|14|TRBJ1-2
CATSEGGTGGGYTF
TGTGCCACCAGTGAGGGAGGGACAGGCGGTGGCTACACCTTC
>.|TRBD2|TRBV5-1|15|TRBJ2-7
CASSLQLAGGYEQYF
TGCGCCAGCAGCTTGCAACTAGCGGGAGGCTACGAGCAGTACTTC
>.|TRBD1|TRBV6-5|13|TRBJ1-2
CASRQGDWNGYTF
TGTGCCAGCAGGCAGGGGGATTGGAATGGCTACACCTTC
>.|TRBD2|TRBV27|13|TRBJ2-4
CASTTSGRNIQYF
TGTGCCAGCACGACTAGCGGGAGAAACATTCAGTACTTC
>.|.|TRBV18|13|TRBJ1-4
CASSPSTNEKLFF
TGTGCCAGCTCACCCTCAACTAATGAAAAACTGTTTTTT
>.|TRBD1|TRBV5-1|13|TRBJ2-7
CASSSGQIYEQYF
TGCGCCAGCAGCTCGGGACAGATCTACGAGCAGTACTTC
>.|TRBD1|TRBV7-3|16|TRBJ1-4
CASSYRGPTTNEKLFF
TGTGCCAGCAGCTACAGGGGTCCCACAACTAATGAAAAACTGTTTTTT
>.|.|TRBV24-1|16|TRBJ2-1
CATSDPGGGSYNEQFF
TGTGCCACCAGTGATCCTGGCGGGGGCAGCTACAATGAGCAGTTCTTC
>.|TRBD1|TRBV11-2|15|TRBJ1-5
CASSSRQGPNQPQHF
TGTGCCAGCAGCTCACGACAGGGCCCCAATCAGCCCCAGCATTTT
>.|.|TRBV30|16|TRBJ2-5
CAWSVGAGALQETQYF
TGTGCCTGGAGTGTTGGGGCAGGGGCCCTACAAGAGACCCAGTACTTC
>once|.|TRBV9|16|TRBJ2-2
CASSVEGESNTGELFF
TGTGCCAGCAGCGTAGAGGGGGAGTCGAACACCGGGGAGCTGTTTTTT
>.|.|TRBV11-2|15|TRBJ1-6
CASSPRADHNSPLHF
TGTGCCAGCAGCCCCCGTGCAGATCATAATTCACCCCTCCACTTT
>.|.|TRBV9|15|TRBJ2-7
CASSVGGASSYEQYF
TGTGCCAGCAGCGTAGGGGGAGCCAGCTCCTACGAGCAGTACTTC
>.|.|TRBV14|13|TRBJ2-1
CASSPYQYNEQFF
TGTGCCAGCAGCCCCTACCAATACAATGAGCAGTTCTTC
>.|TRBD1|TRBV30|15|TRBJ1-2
CAWTVNRGSHYGYTF
TGTGCCTGGACCGTAAACAGGGGTTCTCACTATGGCTACACCTTC
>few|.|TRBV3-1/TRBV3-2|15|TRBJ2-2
CASSQGSVTTGELFF
TGTGCCAGCAGCCAAGGCTCGGTTACCACCGGGGAGCTGTTTTTT
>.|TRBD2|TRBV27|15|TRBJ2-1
CASSLSSSGYNEQFF
TGTGCCAGCAGTTTATCGTCTAGCGGATACAATGAGCAGTTCTTC
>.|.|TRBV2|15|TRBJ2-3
CASSASGVPTDTQYF
TGTGCCAGCAGTGCCTCAGGGGTCCCCACAGATACGCAGTATTTT
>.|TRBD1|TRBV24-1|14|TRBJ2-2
CATSDTGGPGELFF
TGTGCCACCAGTGATACAGGGGGCCCCGGGGAGCTGTTTTTT
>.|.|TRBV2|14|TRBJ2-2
CASKGGRLTGELFF
TGTGCCAGCAAGGGGGGGCGCTTGACCGGGGAGCTGTTTTTT
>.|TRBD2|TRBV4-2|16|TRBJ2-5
CASSYYGTSGQETQYF
TGTGCCAGCAGCTACTACGGGACTAGCGGCCAAGAGACCCAGTACTTC
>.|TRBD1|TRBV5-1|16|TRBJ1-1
CASSLRGQGAGTEAFF
TGCGCCAGCAGCTTGAGAGGACAGGGGGCTGGGACTGAAGCTTTCTTT
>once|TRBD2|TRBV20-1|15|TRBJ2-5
CSASKSSGRRETQYF
TGCAGTGCTAGTAAGTCTAGCGGGAGAAGAGAGACCCAGTACTTC
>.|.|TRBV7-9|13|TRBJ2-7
CASIYLDSDEQYF
TGTGCCAGCATCTATTTGGACAGCGACGAGCAGTACTTC
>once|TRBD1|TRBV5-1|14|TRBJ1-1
CASSYRDSNTEAFF
TGCGCCAGCAGCTACCGGGACAGCAACACTGAAGCTTTCTTT
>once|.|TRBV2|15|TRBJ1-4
CASRPDRSLGEKLFF
TGTGCCAGCAGACCCGACAGGTCCTTGGGTGAAAAACTGTTTTTT
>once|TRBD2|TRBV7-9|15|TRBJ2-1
CASSPTQVAGDEQFF
TGTGCCAGCAGCCCCACTCAAGTAGCGGGAGATGAGCAGTTCTTC
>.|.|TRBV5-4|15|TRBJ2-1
CASTGRQSSYNEQFF
TGTGCCAGCACCGGGAGACAGAGCTCCTACAATGAGCAGTTCTTC
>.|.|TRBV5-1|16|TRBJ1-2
CASSLTLGGGGYGYTF
TGCGCCAGCTCCCTAACTCTCGGGGGAGGCGGCTATGGCTACACCTTC
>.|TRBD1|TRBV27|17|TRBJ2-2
CASSLYRGQGISGELFF
TGTGCCAGCAGTTTATATCGGGGACAGGGGATTTCCGGGGAGCTGTTTTTT
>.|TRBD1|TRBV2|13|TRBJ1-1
CASTRGQETEAFF
TGTGCCAGCACCCGGGGACAGGAAACTGAAGCTTTCTTT
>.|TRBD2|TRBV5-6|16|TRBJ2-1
CASSLRAGVPGNEQFF
TGTGCCAGCAGCTTGAGAGCGGGAGTACCGGGGAATGAGCAGTTCTTC
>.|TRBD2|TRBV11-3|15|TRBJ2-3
CASSLGTSGTDTQYF
TGTGCCAGCAGCTTAGGGACTAGCGGAACAGATACGCAGTATTTT
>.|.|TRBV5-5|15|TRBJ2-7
CASSFSGIGLYEQYF
TGTGCCAGCAGCTTCTCCGGGATTGGCCTTTACGAGCAGTACTTC
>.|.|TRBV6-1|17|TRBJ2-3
CASSEDPRGLGTDTQYF
TGTGCCAGCAGTGAAGACCCGCGGGGGCTGGGGACAGATACGCAGTATTTT
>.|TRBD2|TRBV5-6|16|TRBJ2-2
CASSLIISGAAGELFF
TGTGCCAGCAGCTTGATCATCAGCGGGGCCGCCGGGGAGCTGTTTTTT
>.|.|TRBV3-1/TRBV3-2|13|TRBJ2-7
CASSQQGGYEQYF
TGTGCCAGCAGCCAACAGGGGGGCTACGAGCAGTACTTC
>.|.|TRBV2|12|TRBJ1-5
CASSGGSQPQHF
TGTGCCAGCAGTGGAGGTAGTCAGCCCCAGCATTTT
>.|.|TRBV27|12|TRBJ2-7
CASSSTSYEQYF
TGTGCCAGCAGTTCCACTAGCTACGAGCAGTACTTC
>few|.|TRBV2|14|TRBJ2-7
CASSDSTGKDEQYF
TGTGCCAGCAGTGATTCGACGGGGAAAGACGAGCAGTACTTC
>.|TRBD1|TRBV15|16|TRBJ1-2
CATTLSPGQGHYGYTF
TGTGCCACCACTCTCTCCCCCGGACAGGGGCACTATGGCTACACCTTC
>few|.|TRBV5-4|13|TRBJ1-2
CASSPGEVYGYTF
TGTGCCAGCAGCCCAGGGGAAGTATATGGCTACACCTTC
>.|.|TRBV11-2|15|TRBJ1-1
CASSLDPGRWTEAFF
TGTGCCAGCAGCTTAGATCCGGGTAGGTGGACTGAAGCTTTCTTT
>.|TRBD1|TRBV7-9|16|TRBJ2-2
CASSPGQGRATGELFF
TGTGCCAGCAGCCCGGGACAGGGTCGAGCTACCGGGGAGCTGTTTTTT
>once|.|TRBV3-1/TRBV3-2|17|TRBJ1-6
CASSQEGEQPYNSPLHF
TGTGCCAGCAGCCAAGAAGGTGAACAGCCATATAATTCACCCCTCCACTTT
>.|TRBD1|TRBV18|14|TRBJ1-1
CASSPTTGGREAFF
TGTGCCAGCTCACCAACGACAGGGGGAAGAGAAGCTTTCTTT
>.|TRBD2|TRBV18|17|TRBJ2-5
CASSLDLTGGGQETQYF
TGTGCCAGCTCGCTCGATTTGACCGGCGGGGGGCAAGAGACCCAGTACTTC
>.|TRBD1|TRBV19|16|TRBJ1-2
CASSPRDRGLGYGYTF
TGTGCCAGTAGTCCCAGGGACAGGGGGCTCGGCTATGGCTACACCTTC
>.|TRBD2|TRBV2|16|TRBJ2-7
CASSEAGRLAVHEQYF
TGTGCCAGCAGTGAAGCGGGCCGACTAGCAGTCCACGAGCAGTACTTC
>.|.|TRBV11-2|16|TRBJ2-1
CASSLIPGGNYNEQFF
TGTGCCAGCAGCTTGATCCCAGGCGGGAACTACAATGAGCAGTTCTTC